This TCR beta chain originates from a study of cytomegalovirus exposure and HLA in healthy donors. PCR amplification relied on 60 Vbeta primers (plus 13 Jbeta primers). Repertoires were generated with immunoSEQ multiplex PCR, while TCRdb's copy carries only in-frame clones and drops some. This sample has 150,000 or so clones, with over 65% found just once. This CDR3 is 12 amino acids long. Material for sequencing was PBMCs. The clonotype was recovered from a middle-aged woman in good health and CMV-seronegative. V gene TRBV21-1 combines with J gene TRBJ1-1; the table names TRBD1, a call not compared with the DNA. TRBV21-1 is described as a pseudogene. CDR3 bases: TGTGCCAGTGATACAGGGGTAACTGAAGCTTTCTTT. Its translation: CASDTGVTEAFF.